This T cell receptor beta chain was identified during a study of Graves' ophthalmopathy and Graves' hyperthyroidism. Germline lookup yields CDR1 MNHEY and CDR2 SVGAGI. Trimming removed 0 bases from V and 5 bases from J, with 14 bases in between. This CDR3 is built from 15 residues. Transcripts of RNA were the source for amplifying TCR beta CDR3 regions. After a first-round RT-PCR with HTBI primers, a second-round multiplex PCR was run. Using its own MiXCR run on the multiplex PCR reads, TCRdb lists one record per CDR3 protein. The table records around 400,000 distinct CDR3 sequences, approximately 20% of them present only once.

The rearrangement links TRBV6-5 to TRBJ2-7; D is possibly TRBD2 (6 bases). The sequenced sample was peripheral blood. This TCR was recovered from a woman under 30 with Graves' ophthalmopathy. CDR3 sequence: CASSYSYGTDHEQYF. CDR3 in DNA: TGTGCCAGCAGTTACTCGTATGGGACTGACCACGAGCAGTACTTC.